The clone carrying this T cell receptor (beta chain) was counted between two and nine times. What it binds is unknown. Within the sample, other DNA sequences also encode this same CDR3. The germline gives CDR1 SGHNT, CDR2 YYREEE (reference sequence). Between the trimmed V and J ends, which lost 0 bases and 3 bases, there was a span of 3 bases. The CDR3 length is 12 residues. Generated by immunoSEQ multiplex PCR, the TCRdb table keeps only in-frame clones and is missing some. The table shows under 600,000 clones, with roughly 98% occurring only once. The sample is drawn from a study of shared clonotypes between healthy human individuals. General study findings and limits: A handful of donors shared 4.5% to 6.5% of their naive CD4 clonotypes.

It was CD45RO-negative cells, positively selected for CCR7, that made up naive CD8 cells, with terminally differentiated effector memory CD45RA+ cells excluded. The sequence was obtained from a man aged 25 to 40 in good health. The V call is TRBV5-4, the J call TRBJ1-1; D gene uncertain. The specimen sequenced was naive CD8+ T cells sorted from blood. The CDR3 DNA reads as TGTGCCAGCAGCTTGGCGGACACTGAAGCTTTCTTT. Its protein product is CASSLADTEAFF.